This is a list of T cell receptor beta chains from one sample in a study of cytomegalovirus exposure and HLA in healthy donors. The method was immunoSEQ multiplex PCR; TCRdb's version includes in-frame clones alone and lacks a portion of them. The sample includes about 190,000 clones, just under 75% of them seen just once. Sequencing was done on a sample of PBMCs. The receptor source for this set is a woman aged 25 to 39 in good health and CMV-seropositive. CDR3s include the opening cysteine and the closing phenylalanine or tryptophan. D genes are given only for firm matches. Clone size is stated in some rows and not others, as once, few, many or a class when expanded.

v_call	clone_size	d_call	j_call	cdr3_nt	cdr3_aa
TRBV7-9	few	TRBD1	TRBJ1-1	TGTGCCAGCAGCCAAGATACCGGGACAGGGGGATCTGAAGCTTTCTTT	CASSQDTGTGGSEAFF
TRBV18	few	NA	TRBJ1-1	TGTGCCAGCTCCTTGACAGTAAACACTGAAGCTTTCTTT	CASSLTVNTEAFF
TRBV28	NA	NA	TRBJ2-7	TGTGCCAGCAGTCCACCCTACCCCCCCTACGAGCAGTACTTC	CASSPPYPPYEQYF
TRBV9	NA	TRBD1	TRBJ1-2	TGTGCCAGCAGCGGACAGGGAGCTAACTATGGCTACACCTTC	CASSGQGANYGYTF
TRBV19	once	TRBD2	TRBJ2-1	TGTGCCAGTAGTATAAGGACCGGGACTAGCGGGAATGAGCAGTTCTTC	CASSIRTGTSGNEQFF
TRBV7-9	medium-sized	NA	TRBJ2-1	TGTGCCAGCTCCGATAGCTTGGAGAGGGAGAATGAGCAGTTCTTC	CASSDSLERENEQFF
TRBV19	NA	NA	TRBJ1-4	TGTGCCAGTAGTATCGGAGGGAATGAAAAACTGTTTTTT	CASSIGGNEKLFF
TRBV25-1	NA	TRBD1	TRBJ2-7	TGTGCCAGCAGCCTCGGACAGGGCTCCTACGAGCAGTACTTC	CASSLGQGSYEQYF
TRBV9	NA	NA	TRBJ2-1	TGTGCCAGCAGCGTAGCTTTCGGGAGCTCCTACAATGAGCAGTTCTTC	CASSVAFGSSYNEQFF
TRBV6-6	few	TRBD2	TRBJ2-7	TGTGCCAGCAGTTACGCGACGGGAGGCGCCTACGAGCAGTACTTC	CASSYATGGAYEQYF
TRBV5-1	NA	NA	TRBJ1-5	TGCGCCAGCAGCCCGGGAGGGGTGAGCAATCAGCCCCAGCATTTT	CASSPGGVSNQPQHF
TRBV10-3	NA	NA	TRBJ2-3	TGTGCCATCTCTGACAGGTCCGAGGGAGATACGCAGTATTTT	CAISDRSEGDTQYF
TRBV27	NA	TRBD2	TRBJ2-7	TGTGCCAGCAGCCGATATGCCGGGGGGGGCATAGACGAGCAGTACTTC	CASSRYAGGGIDEQYF
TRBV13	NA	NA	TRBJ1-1	TGTGCCAGCAGCTTAGGGATGCGACAACAGAACACTGAAGCTTTCTTT	CASSLGMRQQNTEAFF
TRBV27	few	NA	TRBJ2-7	TGTGCCAGCAGTCTCGGACAGTCCTACGAGCAGTACTTC	CASSLGQSYEQYF
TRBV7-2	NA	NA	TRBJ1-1	TGTGCCAGCAGCCCAGGACAGATCCCATCAGCTGAAGCTTTCTTT	CASSPGQIPSAEAFF
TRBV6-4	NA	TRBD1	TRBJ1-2	TGTGCCAGCAGTGAGGGACAGGGGGCGCTCAGCTATGGCTACACCTTC	CASSEGQGALSYGYTF
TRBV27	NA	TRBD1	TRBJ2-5	TGTGCCAGCAGTCCCCGGGACAGGGTACAAGAGACCCAGTACTTC	CASSPRDRVQETQYF
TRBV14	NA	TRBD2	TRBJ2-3	TGTGCCAGCAGCCTTTTCGGTGCTAGCGGGGCTCGGGATACGCAGTATTTT	CASSLFGASGARDTQYF
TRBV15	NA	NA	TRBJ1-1	TGTGCCACCAGCTTACGGTTTGCCACTGAAGCTTTCTTT	CATSLRFATEAFF
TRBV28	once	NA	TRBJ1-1	TGTGCCAGCAGCTCCCCAGGGCCCGAAGCTTTCTTT	CASSSPGPEAFF
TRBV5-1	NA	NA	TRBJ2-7	TGCGCCAGCAGCGGAGTGGCGGGATCCTACGAGCAGTACTTC	CASSGVAGSYEQYF
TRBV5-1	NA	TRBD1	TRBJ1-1	TGCGCCAGCAGCGACCGGAACCAGGGACAGAAGGAGAACACTGAAGCTTTCTTT	CASSDRNQGQKENTEAFF
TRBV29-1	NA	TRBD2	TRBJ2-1	TGCAGCGTGGGAAGACTAGCGGGGACGGACAATGAGCAGTTCTTC	CSVGRLAGTDNEQFF
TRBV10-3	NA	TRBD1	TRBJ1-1	TGTGCCATCAGTGAGCCGAGGACAGGGGGCTCTGAAGCTTTCTTT	CAISEPRTGGSEAFF
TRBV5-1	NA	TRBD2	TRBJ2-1	TGCGCCAGCAGCGTGACTAGCGGCTCCTACAATGAGCAGTTCTTC	CASSVTSGSYNEQFF
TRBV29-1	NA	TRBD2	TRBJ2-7	TGCAGCGTTTCCGGGACTAGCGGATACGAGCAGTACTTC	CSVSGTSGYEQYF
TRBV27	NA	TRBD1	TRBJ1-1	TGTGCCAGCAGTGACCAGGGGGTACGGGACACTGAAGCTTTCTTT	CASSDQGVRDTEAFF
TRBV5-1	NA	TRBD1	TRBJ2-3	TGCGCCAGCAACGGACAGGGGGCAGGTGATACGCAGTATTTT	CASNGQGAGDTQYF
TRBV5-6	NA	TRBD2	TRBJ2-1	TGTGCCAGCAGCTTGCCAGCGGGAGGAGGAAGGGATGAGCAGTTCTTC	CASSLPAGGGRDEQFF
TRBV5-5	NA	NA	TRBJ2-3	TGTGCCAGCAGCTTGTGGGGAGGCGAAACAGATACGCAGTATTTT	CASSLWGGETDTQYF
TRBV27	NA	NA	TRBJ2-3	TGTGCCAGCAGTTTTAACACAGATACGCAGTATTTT	CASSFNTDTQYF
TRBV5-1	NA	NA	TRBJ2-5	TGCGCCAGCAGCTTGCTGGGGACACCCCAAGAGACCCAGTACTTC	CASSLLGTPQETQYF
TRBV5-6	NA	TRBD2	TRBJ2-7	TGTGCCAGCAGCTTGGGGGGAGCGGGAGGCCCCCGGTACGAGCAGTACTTC	CASSLGGAGGPRYEQYF
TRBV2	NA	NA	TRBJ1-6	TGTGCCAGCAGTCCCGGTAGCTCCTATAATTCACCCCTCCACTTT	CASSPGSSYNSPLHF
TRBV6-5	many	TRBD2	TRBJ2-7	TGTGCCAGCAGTTACGCGGGAGGTCGGTACGAGCAGTACTTC	CASSYAGGRYEQYF
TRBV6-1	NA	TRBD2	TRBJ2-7	TGTGCCAGCACTTTAGCGGGAGGGACGTACGAGCAGTACTTC	CASTLAGGTYEQYF
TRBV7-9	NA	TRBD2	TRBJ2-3	TGTGCCAGCAGTAGACTAGCGCGCACAGATACGCAGTATTTT	CASSRLARTDTQYF
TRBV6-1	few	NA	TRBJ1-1	TGTGCCAGCAGCTTAGGACTTATGAACACTGAAGCTTTCTTT	CASSLGLMNTEAFF
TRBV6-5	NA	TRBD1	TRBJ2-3	TGTGCCAGCAGCGAGACAGGGGGCTCGGGAGATACGCAGTATTTT	CASSETGGSGDTQYF
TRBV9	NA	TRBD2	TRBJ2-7	TGTGCCAGCAGCGCAGACGTCGGACTAGCGGGCGCCTACGAGCAGTACTTC	CASSADVGLAGAYEQYF
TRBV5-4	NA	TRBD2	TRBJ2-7	TGTGCCAGCAGCTTGGAGGTAGCGGGAAGCGAGCAGTACTTC	CASSLEVAGSEQYF
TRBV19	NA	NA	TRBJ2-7	TGTGCCAGTAGTTCAGGAGGGAACGAGCAGTACTTC	CASSSGGNEQYF
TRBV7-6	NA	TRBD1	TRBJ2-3	TGTGCCAGCAGCCCACTTCCCAGGGGGCCGACAGATACGCAGTATTTT	CASSPLPRGPTDTQYF
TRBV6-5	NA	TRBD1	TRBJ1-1	TGTGCCAGCAGTTACCCGACAGGGGCCATGAACACTGAAGCTTTCTTT	CASSYPTGAMNTEAFF
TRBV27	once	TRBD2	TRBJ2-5	TGTGCCAGCAGTTTCAGCCGGGAGGGGACCCAGTACTTC	CASSFSREGTQYF
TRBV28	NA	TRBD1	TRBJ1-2	TGTGCCAGCAGTTCGGGACAGTTTGGCTACACCTTC	CASSSGQFGYTF
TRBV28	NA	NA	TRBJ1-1	TGTGCCAGCAGAACCCCGGGAGGGACTGAAGCTTTCTTT	CASRTPGGTEAFF
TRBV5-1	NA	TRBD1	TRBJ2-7	TGCGCCAGCAGCGAGGGACAGAGAGATTCCTACGAGCAGTACTTC	CASSEGQRDSYEQYF
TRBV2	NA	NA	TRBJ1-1	TGTGCCAGCAGTGAATGGACAGCTGACACTGAAGCTTTCTTT	CASSEWTADTEAFF
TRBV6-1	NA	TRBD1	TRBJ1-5	TGTGCCAGCAGCAGAACAGGGGAAGGCAATCAGCCCCAGCATTTT	CASSRTGEGNQPQHF
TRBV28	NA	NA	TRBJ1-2	TGTGCCAGCAGTCTACCGAAAATTACTAACTATGGCTACACCTTC	CASSLPKITNYGYTF
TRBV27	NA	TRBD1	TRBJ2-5	TGTGCCAGCAGTTTAAGGGGGCCGGGTTCAGGCCAGTACTTC	CASSLRGPGSGQYF
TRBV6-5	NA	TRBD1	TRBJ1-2	TGTGCCAGCAGTTACTTGGAACAGGGGGATGGCTACACCTTC	CASSYLEQGDGYTF
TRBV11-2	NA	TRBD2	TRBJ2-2	TGTGCCAGCGGAGGGACGGGAGGCATCGGGGAGCTGTTTTTT	CASGGTGGIGELFF
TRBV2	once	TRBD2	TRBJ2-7	TGTGCCAGCAGTGAAGGCGGGAGTCTAAACGAGCAGTACTTC	CASSEGGSLNEQYF